The sequence of this TCR beta chain was determined in a study of blood T cell repertoires in COVID-19. Study background: From the United States, Italy and Spain came samples of acute and convalescent COVID-19. The cDNA or gDNA used as material had been derived from T cells, B-cell-depleted T cells, or PBMCs.

This clone was seen once. Clinical histories supplied by participants themselves formed the basis of cohort assignment. Here immunoSEQ multiplex PCR was the method, and the copy in TCRdb shows in-frame clones only, minus some. The sample consists of about 130,000 clones, less than 90% of them appearing once. Germline CDR1 is LGHDT and CDR2 is YNNKEL (reference sequence). V lost 1 base and J 3 bases, leaving 7 bases between the germline ends. The CDR3 loop spans 14 amino acids. The V gene is TRBV3-1 (or the pseudogene TRBV3-2), the J gene TRBJ2-1; D not certain. The TCR comes from a woman in her fifties or sixties who had recovered from COVID-19. Sequencing was carried out using PBMCs or T cells enriched from blood (not recorded which). CDR3 protein: CASSQGGNYNEQFF. The CDR3, as DNA: TGTGCCAGCAGCCAAGGAGGTAACTACAATGAGCAGTTCTTC.